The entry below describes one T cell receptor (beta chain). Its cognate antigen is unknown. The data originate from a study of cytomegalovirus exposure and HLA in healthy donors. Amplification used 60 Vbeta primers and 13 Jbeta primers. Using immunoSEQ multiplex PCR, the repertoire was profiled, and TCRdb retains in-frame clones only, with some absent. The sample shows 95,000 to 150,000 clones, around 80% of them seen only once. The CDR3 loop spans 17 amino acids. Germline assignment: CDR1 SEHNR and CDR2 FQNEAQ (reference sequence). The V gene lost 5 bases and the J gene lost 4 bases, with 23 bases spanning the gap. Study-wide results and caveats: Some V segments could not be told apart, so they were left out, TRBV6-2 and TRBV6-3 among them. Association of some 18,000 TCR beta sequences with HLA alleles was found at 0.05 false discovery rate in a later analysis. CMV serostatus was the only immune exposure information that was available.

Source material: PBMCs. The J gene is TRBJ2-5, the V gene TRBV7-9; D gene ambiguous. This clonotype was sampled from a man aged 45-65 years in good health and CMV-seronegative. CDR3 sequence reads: CASSPEGGRLVGETQYF. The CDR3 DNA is TGTGCCAGCAGCCCCGAAGGCGGAAGGCTCGTAGGAGAGACCCAGTACTTC.